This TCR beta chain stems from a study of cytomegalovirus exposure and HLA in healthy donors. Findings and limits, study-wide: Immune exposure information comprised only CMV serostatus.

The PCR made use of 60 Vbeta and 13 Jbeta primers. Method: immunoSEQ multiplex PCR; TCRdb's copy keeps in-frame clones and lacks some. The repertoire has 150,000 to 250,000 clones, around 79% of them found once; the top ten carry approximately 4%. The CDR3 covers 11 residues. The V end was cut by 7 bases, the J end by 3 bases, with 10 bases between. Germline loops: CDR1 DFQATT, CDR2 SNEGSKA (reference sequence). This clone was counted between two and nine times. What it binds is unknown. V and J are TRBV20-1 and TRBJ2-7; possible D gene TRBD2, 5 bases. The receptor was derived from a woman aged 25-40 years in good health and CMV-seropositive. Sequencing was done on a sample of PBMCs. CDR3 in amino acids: CSGLALYEQYF. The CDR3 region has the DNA TGCAGTGGGCTAGCTCTCTACGAGCAGTACTTC.